Below, 25 T cell receptor beta chains from the same sample are listed, as sequenced in a study of CD8 T cells in Susac syndrome. An amount of RNA that ranged from about 0.45 to 1 ug was reverse transcribed with random hexamers. TCRdb independently ran MiXCR on the immunoSEQ multiplex PCR reads; one entry per CDR3 protein. The data show over 150,000 distinct CDR3 sequences, 85% to 95% seen once. Sequencing was carried out using CD4+ T cells from PBMCs. The receptors here all came from a human donor with multiple sclerosis.

V gene TRBV24-1 combines with J gene TRBJ2-5; 9 positions match TRBD1. The V segment lost 3 bases and the J segment 4 bases; nucleotides outside the gene matches: 11. The CDR3 extends over 17 amino acids. Germline assignment: CDR1 KGHDR and CDR2 SFDVKD. The CDR3 nucleotides read TGTGCCACCAGTGATCCCGAAGGACAGGGGAAGGGAGAGACCCAGTACTTC. This codes for CATSDPEGQGKGETQYF.

V and J are TRBV5-4 and TRBJ2-6; possible D gene TRBD1, 6 bases. The length of the CDR3 is 17 residues. Trimming removed 4 bases at V and 0 bases at J, with 14 bases between. CDR1 is SGHNT and CDR2 is YYREEE in the germline V gene (reference sequence). The CDR3 is CASSPTGPSSGANVLTF. The CDR3 nucleotides read TGTGCCAGCAGCCCCACAGGGCCCAGCTCTGGGGCCAACGTCCTGACTTTC.

CDR3 DNA: TGTGCCTGGACTGTTAAGGGGACAGGCCGACCGGGCGAGCAGTACTTC. It specifies CAWTVKGTGRPGEQYF. The chain employs TRBV30 and TRBJ2-7, with 8 bases aligning to TRBD1. Germline loops: CDR1 GTSNPN, CDR2 SVGIG (reference sequence). This CDR3 has 16 amino acids. V was clipped by 4 bases and J by 6 bases; unmatched bases: 17.

V gene TRBV16 combines with J gene TRBJ1-4, with D hard to call. This CDR3 is built from 14 residues. Between the trimmed V and J ends, which lost 6 bases and 7 bases, there was a span of 15 bases. The germline V gene encodes CDR1 KGHSY and CDR2 FQNENV. CDR3 protein: CASRMEGLGEKLFF. CDR3 DNA sequence: TGTGCCAGCAGAATGGAAGGGCTCGGTGAAAAACTGTTTTTT.

The J gene is TRBJ2-7, the V gene TRBV5-1, with TRBD2 matching 8 bases. After removal of 0 bases from V and 0 bases from J, the junction contained 2 bases not matched to a gene. The CDR3 totals 15 residues. Per the germline V gene, CDR1 is SGHRS and CDR2 is YFSETQ. The CDR3 loop reads CASSLAGGISYEQYF. CDR3 DNA: TGCGCCAGCAGCTTGGCGGGGGGGATCTCCTACGAGCAGTACTTC.

The V call is TRBV19, the J call TRBJ2-7; D is perhaps TRBD1 (7 bases). Germline values: CDR1 LNHDA, CDR2 SQIVND (reference sequence). The V end was cut by 6 bases, the J end by 5 bases, with 17 bases between. The length of the CDR3 is 14 residues. The DNA for the CDR3 is TGTGCCAGTAGCCGGAGGGGACAGACCGACGAGCAGTACTTC. Residues: CASSRRGQTDEQYF.

This chain links TRBV6-1 with TRBJ2-7, with TRBD1 as a possible D gene (5 bases). The CDR3 runs 13 residues. Germline-derived CDR1 and CDR2 are MNHNS and SASEGT. V lost 4 bases to trimming and J lost 2 bases, with 9 bases between them. CDR3 coding DNA: TGTGCCAGCAGTGCCAAACAGGCCTACGAGCAGTACTTC. It specifies CASSAKQAYEQYF.

V usage is TRBV20-1 and J usage is TRBJ2-3; 10 nucleotides match TRBD2. The V gene end was trimmed by 3 bases and the J gene end by 0 bases; junction bases not matched to a gene: 9. Germline CDR1 and CDR2: DFQATT and SNEGSKA (reference sequence). The CDR3 loop spans 17 amino acids. CDR3 DNA: TGCAGTGCTAGGCGGACTAGCGGCCATCCTAGCACAGATACGCAGTATTTT. Encoded protein: CSARRTSGHPSTDTQYF.

The table lists this clonotype with a count of one. The chain is built from TRBV7-3 and TRBJ2-7; 10 nucleotides match TRBD1. The trim removed 5 bases at V and 9 bases at J, leaving 10 bases unmatched. Germline assignment: CDR1 SGHTA and CDR2 FQGTGA. The CDR3 covers 14 residues. The CDR3 reads CASSPDSGTGVQYF. For the CDR3, the DNA is TGTGCCAGCAGCCCAGACAGCGGGACAGGGGTGCAGTACTTC. Full variable domain (remainder filled in from reference TRBV7-3 and TRBJ2-7): GAGVSQTPSNKVTEKGKYVELRCDPISGHTALYWYRQSLGQGPEFLIYFQGTGAADDSGLPNDRFFAVRPEGSVSTLKIQRTERGDSAVYLCASSPDSGTGVQYFGPGTRLTVT.

This rearrangement joins TRBV11-3 to TRBJ2-3; the D gene is possibly TRBD2 (5 bases). CDR1 SGHNT and CDR2 YENEEA come from the germline V gene. There are 15 residues in the CDR3. The V end lost 5 bases, the J end lost 2 bases, and 14 bases lay between the germline ends. CDR3 region: CASSPGSGFTDTQYF. CDR3 nucleotide sequence: TGTGCCAGCAGCCCCGGGTCGGGGTTCACAGATACGCAGTATTTT.

The CDR3: CASSVRDRGLYGYTF. The CDR3 DNA is TGTGCCAGCAGCGTCCGGGACAGAGGTCTATATGGCTACACCTTC. The V and J genes are TRBV5-6 and TRBJ1-2, with TRBD1 identical over 7 bases. This CDR3 is 15 amino acids long. Germline V gene lookup returns CDR1 SGHDT and CDR2 YYEEEE. The trim removed 4 bases at V and 5 bases at J, leaving 11 bases unmatched.

This sequence joins TRBV7-8 and TRBJ2-7; TRBD1 aligns across 9 bases. With 3 bases clipped from V and 0 bases from J, the junction kept 12 bases outside the gene matches. The CDR3 contains 18 residues. The germline CDR1 and CDR2 sequences are SGHVS and FQNEAQ. The CDR3 DNA follows: TGTGCCAGCAGCTTGATGGGGACAGGGAAAAAACCCTCCTACGAGCAGTACTTC. Its translation: CASSLMGTGKKPSYEQYF.

This sequence joins TRBV20-1 and TRBJ2-3, with 9 bases aligning to TRBD2. The germline gives CDR1 DFQATT, CDR2 SNEGSKA (reference sequence). V shed 4 bases and J 4 bases; nucleotides not matched to a gene: 6. The CDR3 runs 14 residues. The CDR3, as DNA: TGCAGTGCTAATCCGACTAGCGGTTCAGATACGCAGTATTTT. It yields the protein CSANPTSGSDTQYF.

The chain employs TRBV5-6 and TRBJ1-3; perhaps TRBD1 as D (6 bases). Deletions cut 9 bases from V and 3 bases from J, with 13 bases between. Germline V gives CDR1 SGHDT, CDR2 YYEEEE. CDR3 length: 13 amino acids. The CDR3 loop reads CATGGTSGNTIYF. In nucleotides, the CDR3 is TGTGCCACCGGGGGGACAAGTGGAAACACCATATATTTT.

The chain links TRBV12-3 or TRBV12-4 to TRBJ2-7; 12 bases are shared with TRBD1. This CDR3 has 14 residues. Trimming cost V 4 bases and J 7 bases; bases outside gene matches: 5. CDR3 nucleotides: TGTGCCAGCAGTTCGGGACAGGGGGCCGGGGAGCAGTACTTC. Its translation: CASSSGQGAGEQYF.

This chain links TRBV6-5 with TRBJ2-7; D possibly corresponds to TRBD2 (5 bases). Trimming pared 0 bases from V and 6 bases from J, leaving 9 bases between. The CDR3 contains 13 residues. In germline, CDR1 is MNHEY, CDR2 SVGAGI. CDR3 residues: CASSYSSGSEQYF. The CDR3 DNA reads TGTGCCAGCAGTTACTCGTCGGGGTCCGAGCAGTACTTC.

As to this clonotype: Its ends do not fully match the called genes, so a read error is possible. This chain uses TRBV25-1 with TRBJ2-7; 8 bases align to TRBD1. Germline assignment: CDR1 MGHDK and CDR2 SYGVNS. This CDR3 is 16 amino acids long. The CDR3 region has the DNA TGTGCCAGCAGTCAAGTCCCGGACAGGGCGTCCTGCGAGCAGTACTTC. Translated, it gives CASSQVPDRASCEQYF.

The chain employs TRBV28 and TRBJ1-2; weak D call: TRBD1 (5 bases). The CDR3 is 16 residues long. Per germline, CDR1 MDHEN and CDR2 SYDVKM. Trimming removed 8 bases at V and 8 bases at J, with 27 bases between. Here the CDR3 reads CASLNSGTTLTSGYTF. CDR3 bases: TGTGCCAGCCTCAATTCCGGGACGACCTTAACCAGCGGCTACACCTTC.

The CDR3 region is CASSLDVAQTQYF. CDR3 nucleotides: TGTGCCAGCAGCTTGGACGTAGCGCAGACCCAGTACTTC. The chain is built from TRBV5-4 and TRBJ2-5; tentative D call: TRBD2 (5 bases). The germline V gene has CDR1 SGHNT and CDR2 YYREEE (reference sequence). Trimming shortened V by 0 bases and J by 6 bases, and 9 bases separated the two germline ends. CDR3 length: 13 residues.

V gene TRBV12-3 or TRBV12-4 combines with J gene TRBJ1-2, with 7 nucleotides matching TRBD1. Germline trimming cut 5 bases from V and 4 bases from J; bases unmatched to any gene: 10. The CDR3 length is 15 residues. The CDR3 DNA follows: TGTGCCAGCAGTCCCAGACAGGGTGGGAGCTATGGCTACACCTTC. Its protein product is CASSPRQGGSYGYTF.

This clonotype was observed a handful of times. The chain couples TRBV18 to TRBJ1-1; tentatively, D is TRBD1 (5 bases). Germline CDR1 reads KGHSH; CDR2 reads LQKENI. CDR3 length: 13 amino acids. The V end was cut by 2 bases, the J end by 1 base, with 5 bases between. The CDR3 DNA follows: TGTGCCAGCTCACCAGGGGGGAACACTGAAGCTTTCTTT. Its translation is CASSPGGNTEAFF.

This sequence joins TRBV30 and TRBJ1-1; D remains unclear. This CDR3 spans 10 amino acids. The V end lost 4 bases, the J end lost 2 bases, and 2 bases lay between the germline ends. Germline loops: CDR1 GTSNPN, CDR2 SVGIG (reference sequence). The CDR3 is CAWINTEAFF. The CDR3 DNA is TGTGCCTGGATAAACACTGAAGCTTTCTTT.

The DNA for the CDR3 is TGTGCCAGCAGACTTCTCGGGACAGGGTCTCTAGTTACTGGCTACACCTTC. Residues: CASRLLGTGSLVTGYTF. The V call is TRBV6-1, the J call TRBJ1-2; 9 nucleotides match TRBD1. CDR3 length: 17 amino acids. The V gene's germline CDR1 is MNHNS and CDR2 SASEGT. The V gene end was trimmed by 6 bases and the J gene end by 7 bases; junction bases not matched to a gene: 18.

V is TRBV20-1 and J is TRBJ2-1; 7 nucleotides match TRBD1. CDR1 is DFQATT and CDR2 is SNEGSKA in the germline V gene (reference sequence). The CDR3 extends over 14 amino acids. The V gene end was trimmed by 5 bases and the J gene end by 4 bases; junction bases not matched to a gene: 8. The CDR3, as DNA: TGCAGTGCTGTCGGATCAGGGGGTTACAATGAGCAGTTCTTC. Translating gives CSAVGSGGYNEQFF.

The CDR3 spells CASSQRSGTAYEQYF. The CDR3 region has the DNA TGTGCCAGCAGCCAAAGATCCGGGACGGCCTACGAGCAGTACTTC. This rearrangement joins TRBV6-2 or TRBV6-3 to TRBJ2-7; D could derive from TRBD1 or TRBD2 (5 bases each). Germline loops: CDR1 MNHEY, CDR2 SVGEGT. V was pared by 6 bases and J by 2 bases, with 17 bases between. CDR3 size: 15 residues.